The TCR beta chain under discussion was sequenced for a study of T cells in Graves' hyperthyroidism and ophthalmopathy. Study as a whole: Initial diagnosis, before any treatment, was when peripheral blood was collected.

Amplified TCR beta CDR3 regions derived from RNA transcripts. During a first-round RT-PCR of the TCR CDR3, the HTBI primer set was used. TCRdb called the multiplex PCR reads again in MiXCR, with one record for every CDR3 protein. The profile covers approximately 610,000 distinct CDR3 sequences, with approximately 15% appearing a single time and about 18% taken by the ten largest. This clonotype was observed at least ten times. V shed 5 bases and J shed 2 bases, with 15 bases lying between them. Germline V lookup: CDR1 SEHNR, CDR2 FQNEAQ (reference sequence). CDR3 length equals 15 residues. The material sequenced was blood. The TCR sequence derives from a woman aged 18-30 years with Graves' hyperthyroidism. This chain links TRBV7-9 with TRBJ1-2, with D unclear. The CDR3 protein is CASSPEDWLNYGYTF. CDR3 sequence (DNA): TGTGCCAGCAGCCCAGAAGATTGGCTAAACTATGGCTACACCTTC.